Listed below are T cell receptor beta chains from one sample, sequenced in a study of regulatory T cells in long-lasting Graves disease. TCRdb called the multiplex PCR reads again in MiXCR, with one record for every CDR3 protein. The sample shows hundreds of thousands of distinct CDR3 sequences, 15% to 20% of them seen only once. In addition, the sample was reused for a study of T cells in Graves' hyperthyroidism and ophthalmopathy.

Here the sequenced sample was peripheral blood mononuclear cells (PBMCs), taken at new diagnosis, from a patient treated with antithyroid drugs. The source of these receptors is a man aged 18 to 30 with Graves disease. The CDR3 runs from the conserved cysteine through the conserved F or W. The D gene is left open where the match is weak. Some rows have no size entry. The others give once, few or many, or a class for an expanded clone.

>TRBJ1-2|.|TRBV20-1|.
TGCAGTGCTAGAGTTCCAGGGGCGGACTATGGCTACACCTTC
CSARVPGADYGYTF
>TRBJ1-1|many|TRBV20-1|.
TGCAGTGCTGGGGGGGGTGCACGGGACACTGAAGCTTTCTTT
CSAGGGARDTEAFF
>TRBJ2-7|few|TRBV5-1|TRBD2
TGCGCCAGCAGCTTGGAGGCGGGAGGGCCATACGAGCAGTACTTC
CASSLEAGGPYEQYF
>TRBJ1-1|.|TRBV12-5|TRBD1
TGTGCTAGTGGTCAATACAGGGGCGGGACTGAAGCTTTCTTT
CASGQYRGGTEAFF
>TRBJ1-2|few|TRBV19|.
TGTGCCAGTAGTTCCGTGCGGGACATCTATGGCTACACCTTC
CASSSVRDIYGYTF
>TRBJ2-3|many|TRBV5-1|.
TGCGCCAGCCGCGACGGGATTGGGAACACAGATACGCAGTATTTT
CASRDGIGNTDTQYF
>TRBJ2-7|.|TRBV19|.
.
CASSIVLRAGDEQYF
>TRBJ1-1|many|TRBV7-9|.
TGTGCCAGCAGCTCAGGAGGGTCAACCCTGAACACTGAAGCTTTCTTT
CASSSGGSTLNTEAFF
>TRBJ2-3|.|TRBV11-2|TRBD2
TGTGCCAGCAGCCCGGGACTAGCGGGAGGGCCTCGGGTTACGCAGTATTTT
CASSPGLAGGPRVTQYF
>TRBJ2-1|.|TRBV5-6|.
TGTGCCAGCAGCCGGGGTTTAGCGGAGTACAATGAGCAGTTCTTC
CASSRGLAEYNEQFF
>TRBJ2-3|many|TRBV7-3|.
TGTGCCAGCAGCTTCAACGGGGGCGAAGGGACGCAGTATTTT
CASSFNGGEGTQYF
>TRBJ2-2|.|TRBV24-1|TRBD2
TGTGCCACCAGTGATGGAACTAGCGGGAGGATGAACACCGGGGAGCTGTTTTTT
CATSDGTSGRMNTGELFF
>TRBJ2-3|few|TRBV10-3|TRBD1
TGTGCCATCCTCCGGGACAGGGGCACAGATACGCAGTATTTT
CAILRDRGTDTQYF
>TRBJ1-3|few|TRBV2|TRBD1
TGTGCCAGCAGCGGACAGGGTTTTACGAACACCATATATTTT
CASSGQGFTNTIYF
>TRBJ1-2|few|TRBV12-3/TRBV12-4|.
TGTGCCAGCAGTTTTGTAATTACCTATGGCTACACCTTC
CASSFVITYGYTF
>TRBJ1-5|many|TRBV6-9|.
TGTGCCAGCAGTTGGTACAATAGCAATCAGCCCCAGCATTTT
CASSWYNSNQPQHF
>TRBJ2-3|.|TRBV12-3/TRBV12-4|.
TGTGCCAGCAGTTCGGGACTCATGCTCACAGATACGCTGTATTTT
CASSSGLMLTDTLYF
>TRBJ1-1|many|TRBV24-1|.
TGTGCCACCAGTGATGAACAGCGAAAAGCTTTCTTT
CATSDEQRKAFF
>TRBJ1-1|many|TRBV28|.
TGTGCCAGCAGTCCCCCCCTCTCAGAAGCTTTCTTT
CASSPPLSEAFF
>TRBJ2-7|.|TRBV27|TRBD2
TGTGCCACCCGACTAGCGGGAACCTACGAGCAGTACTTC
CATRLAGTYEQYF
>TRBJ1-2|.|TRBV7-4|.
TGTGCCAGCAGCGTAGAACCGGGATTCAACTATGGCTACACCTTC
CASSVEPGFNYGYTF
>TRBJ2-7|many|TRBV11-2|.
TGTGCCAGCAGCTTAAAGCTAGACGGCGAGCAGTACTTC
CASSLKLDGEQYF
>TRBJ2-3|many|TRBV2|TRBD2
TGTGCCAGCAGCCCCTTTGGCGGGAGGAACACAGATACGCAGTATTTT
CASSPFGGRNTDTQYF
>TRBJ2-1|.|TRBV20-1|.
TGCAGTGCCCACGATTTCAATGAGCAGTTCTTC
CSAHDFNEQFF
>TRBJ2-3|many|TRBV30|.
TGTGCCTGGAGTGCTGGTGGTTGGCAGTATTTT
CAWSAGGWQYF
>TRBJ1-1|many|TRBV28|TRBD1
TGTGCCAGCAGTTTTCGACAGGGGTACACTGAAGCTTTCTTT
CASSFRQGYTEAFF
>TRBJ1-2|few|TRBV2|.
TGTGCCAGCAGTGAGCTCCCAGGGGACGGCTATGGCTACACCTTC
CASSELPGDGYGYTF
>TRBJ1-1|many|TRBV28|.
TGTGCCAGCAGTTTGACGGGGGCCTCTGCTTTCTTT
CASSLTGASAFF
>TRBJ2-5|.|TRBV14|TRBD1
TGTGCCAGCAGCCCTCGGACAGGGGGCATAGAGACCCAGTACTTC
CASSPRTGGIETQYF
>TRBJ1-5|.|TRBV13|.
TGTGTCAGCAGCTTCAGGGGTTTGGGAGGAAATCAGCCCCAGCATTTT
CVSSFRGLGGNQPQHF
>TRBJ2-3|many|TRBV30|.
TGTGCCTGGAGTGGAGGGGTAACACACACAGATACGCAGTATTTT
CAWSGGVTHTDTQYF
>TRBJ1-1|many|TRBV6-1|.
TGTGCCAGCAGGCTACAATCGACCGACACTGAAGCTTTCTTT
CASRLQSTDTEAFF
>TRBJ2-7|few|TRBV19|.
TGTGCCAGTAGTCCCGGACGCTACGAGCAGTACTTC
CASSPGRYEQYF
>TRBJ2-1|few|TRBV27|.
TGTGCCAGCAGTTTACTGGCAGGGGCCTCCCGCAATGAGCAGTTCTTC
CASSLLAGASRNEQFF
>TRBJ2-2|few|TRBV27|TRBD2
TGTGCCACTCGTCCGGGACTAGCGGCCCCCGGGGAGCTGTTTTTT
CATRPGLAAPGELFF
>TRBJ1-1|.|TRBV18|.
TGTGCCAGCTCACCGACGTTAGGGACTGAAGCTTTCTTT
CASSPTLGTEAFF
>TRBJ1-2|many|TRBV12-3/TRBV12-4|.
TGTGCCAGCAGCCGAGATTACTCCACTAACTATGGCTACACCTTC
CASSRDYSTNYGYTF
>TRBJ2-7|many|TRBV2|.
TGTGCCAGCTGCCCCGGGAGCTACGAGCAGTACTTC
CASCPGSYEQYF
>TRBJ2-3|.|TRBV4-1|TRBD2
TGCGCCAGCAGCCGACCAGGCGGGACTAGCGGGAGATCAGATACGCAGTATTTT
CASSRPGGTSGRSDTQYF
>TRBJ2-7|few|TRBV30|.
TGTGCCTGGATAGCGGTTAACGAGCAGTACTTC
CAWIAVNEQYF
>TRBJ2-7|many|TRBV6-2/TRBV6-3|.
TGTGCCAGCAGAACTGGACAATCCTACGAGCAGTACTTC
CASRTGQSYEQYF
>TRBJ2-2|.|TRBV5-8|TRBD2
TGTGCCAGCAGCACCTTACTAGCGGGAGGGCCGACCGGGGAGCTGTTTTTT
CASSTLLAGGPTGELFF
>TRBJ2-7|many|TRBV5-1|TRBD2
TGCGCCAGCAGCTCTAGCGGGAGTTTCTACGAGCAGTACTTC
CASSSSGSFYEQYF
>TRBJ2-1|many|TRBV27|TRBD2
TGTGCCAGCTCCTTCTCGCTAGCGGGAGGCTCTTCCTACAATGAGCAGTTCTTC
CASSFSLAGGSSYNEQFF
>TRBJ2-1|many|TRBV5-1|.
TGCGCCAGCAGCCAGGAGAGCTCCTACAATGAGCAGTTCTTC
CASSQESSYNEQFF
>TRBJ1-2|many|TRBV4-2|.
TGTGCCAGCAGCCAAGATCCCGGGAACTATGGCTACACCTTC
CASSQDPGNYGYTF
>TRBJ1-1|many|TRBV10-3|TRBD1
TGTGCCATCAGTGGCCCGGGACAGGGGGCGAAGAACACTGAAGCTTTCTTT
CAISGPGQGAKNTEAFF
>TRBJ1-4|few|TRBV7-9|TRBD1
TGTGCCAGCAGCACCTCCCTCAAAAGGGGGCCTACTAATGAAAAACTGTTTTTT
CASSTSLKRGPTNEKLFF
>TRBJ2-1|few|TRBV24-1|TRBD2
TGTGCCACCAGTGATGGACTAGCGGGAGGGCTTGCTGAGCAGTTCTTC
CATSDGLAGGLAEQFF
>TRBJ1-1|few|TRBV4-1|.
TGCGCCAGCAGCCCCGGACAACCGGGGACTGAAGCTTTCTTT
CASSPGQPGTEAFF
>TRBJ1-3|.|TRBV10-3|.
TGTGCCACCAGTCTGAGGGTTGGAAACACCATATATTTT
CATSLRVGNTIYF
>TRBJ2-1|few|TRBV20-1|TRBD2
TGCAGTGCTGGAGGGACTAGCGGGATAGACTACAATGAGCAGTTCTTC
CSAGGTSGIDYNEQFF
>TRBJ2-3|few|TRBV11-3|TRBD1
TGTGCCAGCAGCTTAGCGACAGGGGGCCTAGATACGCAGTATTTT
CASSLATGGLDTQYF
>TRBJ2-3|many|TRBV7-3|.
TGTGCCAGCAGCTTATCCGGGAGCAGTGGAGATACGCAGTATTTT
CASSLSGSSGDTQYF
>TRBJ2-5|few|TRBV20-1|TRBD2
TGCAGTGCGCCCATAGCGGGAGCGGAGACCCAGTACTTC
CSAPIAGAETQYF
>TRBJ2-7|many|TRBV12-3/TRBV12-4|TRBD1
TGTGCCAGCATGGGGGACAGAAGATACGAGCAGTACTTC
CASMGDRRYEQYF
>TRBJ2-2|few|TRBV12-3/TRBV12-4|TRBD1
TGTGCCAGCAGTCCATCGCAGGGGGCCGGCGGGGAGCTGTTTTTT
CASSPSQGAGGELFF
>TRBJ2-7|.|TRBV4-1|TRBD2
TGCGCCAGCAGCAAAGCAGGGCGGGAGGGGTCCTACGAGCAGTACTTC
CASSKAGREGSYEQYF
>TRBJ1-2|many|TRBV11-2|TRBD1
TGTGCCAGCAGCTTAGGGGACAGGAACTATGGCTACACCTTC
CASSLGDRNYGYTF
>TRBJ1-2|.|TRBV30|.
TGTGCCTGGGGCGGGGGAACCTATGGCTACACCTTC
CAWGGGTYGYTF